The 4 T cell receptor beta chains below were found in one sample sequenced in a study of CD8 T cells in Susac syndrome. RNA, at about 0.45 to 1 ug, was reverse transcribed with random hexamers. TCRdb ran MiXCR on the immunoSEQ multiplex PCR reads and lists one entry per CDR3 protein. The repertoire holds about 250,000 distinct CDR3 sequences, with about 93% as singletons. The specimen was CD4+ T cells from PBMCs. Source of these receptors: a human donor with multiple sclerosis.

The CDR3 sequence is CSARVGIAKNIQYF. DNA of the CDR3: TGCAGTGCTAGAGTGGGGATAGCCAAAAACATTCAGTACTTC. The V gene is TRBV20-1, the J gene TRBJ2-4, with unresolved D. The CDR3 loop spans 14 amino acids. V was clipped by 1 base and J by 0 bases, with 7 bases between them. Looked up from germline, CDR1 is DFQATT and CDR2 is SNEGSKA (reference sequence).

The CDR3 DNA follows: TGCAGTGTTCAGGGGAACACTGAAGCTTTCTTT. Translating it yields CSVQGNTEAFF. The J gene is TRBJ1-1, the V gene TRBV20-1, with D possibly being TRBD1 (5 bases). This CDR3 has 11 amino acids. From germline, CDR1 is DFQATT and CDR2 SNEGSKA (reference sequence). Trimming shortened V by 7 bases and J by 1 base, and 7 bases separated the two germline ends.

This chain links TRBV20-1 with TRBJ2-3, with TRBD2 matching 11 bases. CDR3 length: 16 amino acids. V was clipped by 6 bases and J by 2 bases; unmatched bases: 10. The germline CDR1 and CDR2 sequences are DFQATT and SNEGSKA (reference sequence). The CDR3 here is CSATMTSGEITDTQYF. As DNA, the CDR3 is TGCAGTGCCACGATGACTAGCGGGGAGATCACAGATACGCAGTATTTT.

The table lists this clonotype with a count of one. The chain has TRBV6-5 and TRBJ1-4; possible D gene TRBD1, 5 bases. Germline V CDR1 and CDR2: MNHEY, SVGAGI. The V end lost 4 bases, the J end lost 8 bases, and 14 bases lay between the germline ends. The CDR3 spans 14 residues. The CDR3 reads CASSSGRDGEKLFF. In DNA form, the CDR3 reads TGTGCCAGCAGTTCGGGACGGGACGGAGAAAAACTGTTTTTT.